A selection of T cell receptor beta chains follows, all from one sample in a study of T cell clones after liver transplantation. Here immunoSEQ multiplex PCR was the method, and the copy in TCRdb shows in-frame clones only, minus some. This table holds 9,000 to 10,000 clones, around 72% found once. Sample: CD8+ T cells from blood, taken at the approximately 15-month timepoint. Every receptor here comes from a human patient who received a liver transplant. Some of these T cells may belong to the graft donor. CDR3s leave out the opening cysteine and the closing phenylalanine or tryptophan. D genes are given only for firm matches.

cdr3_aa d_call v_call
SVEDGQGGNEQF TRBD1 TRBV29-1
ASSLLGLAGTDTQY TRBD2 TRBV7-9
ASSGTTGGPRGYT TRBD1 TRBV9
ASSRALGGMNTEAF - TRBV5-1
ASSETWGEQETQY - TRBV2
ASYTGTLGETQY - TRBV6-5
ASSRGQGREKLF TRBD1 TRBV28
ASSLSTDTQY - TRBV7-9
ASSILGQSYNEQF - TRBV7-9
ASSVVFVNQPQH - TRBV9
ASSLASTGGSSTDTQY TRBD1 TRBV13
SVVWGSDPDTQY - TRBV29-1
ASSSLAGTRTQY TRBD2 TRBV5-8
ASSKENTGELF - TRBV5-4
ASSVAGRAQDGYT - TRBV9
AITLHVSGRATGELF TRBD2 TRBV19
ASSFFAGSYEQY - TRBV5-4
ASSLGLDYQPQH - TRBV28
ASSLQGNEQY - TRBV5-1
ASSLVVIAGGREQY TRBD2 TRBV11-2
SVEFSTPAMEYNEQF - TRBV29-1
ASSSSDSSYNEQF - TRBV7-2
SATTGLEAF - TRBV29-1
ASSSNIQPQH - TRBV5-8
ASSPQIWALRQPQH - TRBV19
ASSPGTATYEQY TRBD1 TRBV18
ASSPTGLGGEQY - TRBV5-1
ASNSDISNYGYT - TRBV19
ASNLMGGGTEAF - TRBV5-1
ASSIGHISGNTIY - TRBV19
ASKDSLNTEAF - TRBV19
ASSHHGKTYGYT - TRBV7-9
ASSSPGRLYEQY - TRBV28
ASASGGAGQETQY TRBD2 TRBV11-3
ASSPSTGGHYEQY TRBD1 TRBV7-8
ASSYDSNYGYT - TRBV6-5
ASGQGNRGTNTQY TRBD1 TRBV14
ASSLVDRSYGYT TRBD1 TRBV7-2
ASSFGSSGYNEQF TRBD2 TRBV5-6
ASSEGGASGTLKNIQY TRBD2 TRBV2
ASSQVYNFGGDTQY - TRBV14
ASKGAGVSNEQF TRBD2 TRBV23-1
ASSPQPTSGELF - TRBV9
ASSLSAGVDEQF TRBD2 TRBV27